Sequencing of this T cell receptor beta chain was carried out in a study of T cells in Graves' hyperthyroidism and ophthalmopathy. Trimming cost V 8 bases and J 2 bases, with 27 bases left between them. Looked up from germline, CDR1 is LNHDA and CDR2 is SQIVND (reference sequence). This CDR3 region has 18 residues. The patients, who ranged from 18 to 65 in age, presented with newly diagnosed hyperthyroidism lasting under 2 months. A few counts support this clonotype. The source material, RNA transcripts, was used to amplify TCR beta CDR3 regions. A first-round RT-PCR of the TCR CDR3 used the HTBI primer set. MiXCR, applied by TCRdb to the multiplex PCR reads, yields one record per CDR3 protein. The table lists more than 300,000 distinct CDR3 sequences, about a sixth of them singletons.

The receptor was derived from a woman aged 25 to 45 with Graves' hyperthyroidism that later progressed to Graves' ophthalmopathy. Sequencing was done on a sample of blood. J is TRBJ1-1 and V is TRBV19; TRBD1 is a possible D gene (5 bases). The CDR3 reads CASSLSLRGPQPNTEAFF. CDR3 coding DNA: TGTGCCAGTTCGTTGAGTTTGAGGGGACCTCAGCCCAACACTGAAGCTTTCTTT.